This T cell receptor beta chain appears in the sequencing data of a study of blood T cell repertoires in COVID-19. About the research overall: The samples span acute and convalescent COVID-19 from the United States, Italy and Spain.

Assay: immunoSEQ multiplex PCR; the TCRdb copy retains only in-frame clones and omits some. The data hold roughly 390,000 clones, with about 89% observed a single time. Sequencing input: peripheral blood. The receptor's source is a woman under 40 with COVID-19, enrolled during active disease.

The CDR3 DNA is TGCGCCAGCAGCTGGAGCGGGACCCACGGCGATGAGCAGTTCTTC. It is translated as CASSWSGTHGDEQFF. The rearrangement uses TRBV5-1 and TRBJ2-1; 7 bases are shared with TRBD2. J gave up 8 bases and V 3 bases, and 11 bases lay outside the gene matches. Germline lookup yields CDR1 SGHRS and CDR2 YFSETQ. This CDR3 comprises 15 residues.